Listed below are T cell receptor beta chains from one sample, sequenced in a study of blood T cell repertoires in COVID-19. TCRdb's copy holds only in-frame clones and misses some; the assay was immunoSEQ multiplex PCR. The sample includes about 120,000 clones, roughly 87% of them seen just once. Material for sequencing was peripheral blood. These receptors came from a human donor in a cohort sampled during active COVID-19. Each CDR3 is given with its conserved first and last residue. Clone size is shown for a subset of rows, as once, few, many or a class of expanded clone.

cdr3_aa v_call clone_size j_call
CASSRPPAGTKNIQYF TRBV28 NA TRBJ2-4
CASSLRGPRQLNTEAFF TRBV7-2 NA TRBJ1-1
CASSLRQGSQNEQYF TRBV27 NA TRBJ2-7
CASSLTGGFSYEQYF TRBV7-9 NA TRBJ2-7
CASSPGTGTYNEQFF TRBV5-1 NA TRBJ2-1
CASSRGTSGGVGTQYF TRBV19 NA TRBJ2-3
CASSPVTFRDRVSGANVLTF TRBV28 NA TRBJ2-6
CASGPDRNVGNTEAFF TRBV12-5 few TRBJ1-1
CASSLSLGGEGYQPQHF TRBV27 NA TRBJ1-5
CASSLVAGGGWEQYF TRBV7-2 NA TRBJ2-7
CASSQDGPRGHRNYGYTF TRBV3-1/TRBV3-2 NA TRBJ1-2
CASSLSRLATYEQYF TRBV27 NA TRBJ2-7
CASSQEVRSTIPANYGYTF TRBV4-1 NA TRBJ1-2
CASSLKVGPYEQYF TRBV7-2 NA TRBJ2-7
CASSTTTGIGSYTF TRBV18 NA TRBJ1-2
CASSLGQGTQPQHF TRBV5-1 NA TRBJ1-5
CASSIDPGRGGYTF TRBV19 NA TRBJ1-2
CATQVGGVNEKLFF TRBV19 NA TRBJ1-4
CASSRPTGKQTQYF TRBV7-9 once TRBJ2-5
CASSLPPDRRDTQYF TRBV5-6 NA TRBJ2-3
CASSLAGQGLGDTQYF TRBV5-1 NA TRBJ2-3
CASRQQIISYEQYF TRBV2 NA TRBJ2-7
CASSSRDRVFNEQFF TRBV11-1 NA TRBJ2-1
CASSDTGTSPYGYTF TRBV9 NA TRBJ1-2
CASSYRGGGVTLHF TRBV6-5 NA TRBJ1-6
CASSNDRGGTEAFF TRBV9 NA TRBJ1-1
CASSLSRGAGISYEQYF TRBV5-1 NA TRBJ2-7
CASSPSSGGIKNIQYF TRBV5-8 NA TRBJ2-4
CASSLDQGAGGYTF TRBV27 NA TRBJ1-2
CASSRDRTATNEKLFF TRBV18 NA TRBJ1-4
CASSQQLAGGLLETQYF TRBV3-1/TRBV3-2 NA TRBJ2-5
CASSEEFFGQGIFGQFF TRBV6-1 NA TRBJ2-1
CASRGTGQGAKLSYEQYF TRBV2 NA TRBJ2-7
CASSQDSVSSGYYEQYF TRBV4-1 NA TRBJ2-7
CASSLTSGNIHEQFF TRBV6-4 NA TRBJ2-1
CASSPTGLSEKLFF TRBV11-2 NA TRBJ1-4
CASSLLAGGNEQFF TRBV28 NA TRBJ2-1
CASSPSGEGGYTF TRBV18 once TRBJ1-2
CASSSHPGSNQPQHF TRBV5-1 NA TRBJ1-5
CATSDGGGNEKLFF TRBV24-1 NA TRBJ1-4
CASSPGEAGTQYF TRBV11-2 NA TRBJ2-5